Below, 16 T cell receptor beta chains from the same sample are listed, as sequenced in a study of identical twins. In TCRdb, the 5' RACE reads were re-called with MiXCR into one record per CDR3 protein. The data show roughly 630,000 distinct CDR3 sequences, 7% to 7.5% seen once. This sample also belongs to another study, concerning yellow fever vaccine responses in identical twins.

Sample: PBMCs. The source is a woman under 30 in good health.

The chain combines TRBV4-2 with TRBJ2-7, with D uncertain. The CDR3 spans 14 residues. CDR1 LGHNA and CDR2 YNFKEQ come from the germline V gene. V was cut by 1 base and J by 2 bases, with 9 bases left in between. The CDR3 here is CASSQGTQAYEQYF. In nucleotides, the CDR3 is TGTGCCAGCAGCCAAGGCACCCAAGCCTACGAGCAGTACTTC.

This clonotype was seen at least ten times. DNA of the CDR3: TGCGCCAGCAGCCGGGGGGAACAAGAGACCCAGTACTTC. This codes for CASSRGEQETQYF. The V and J genes are TRBV10-1 and TRBJ2-5, with 7 bases fitting TRBD2. V lost 6 bases to trimming and J lost 2 bases; unmatched junction nucleotides: 3. CDR1 WNHNN and CDR2 SYGVQD come from the germline V gene (reference sequence). The CDR3 has 13 amino acids.

A few counts support this clonotype. The CDR3 spells CASSQDRRGALHF. CDR3 coding DNA: TGTGCCAGCAGCCAAGATCGAAGGGGGGCCCTCCACTTT. This sequence joins TRBV14 and TRBJ1-6; possible D gene TRBD1, 6 bases. The CDR3 extends over 13 amino acids. V gave up 0 bases and J gave up 14 bases, with 11 bases separating them. From germline, CDR1 is SGHDN and CDR2 FVKESK. Drawing the rest from reference TRBV14 and TRBJ1-6, the complete variable domain is EAGVTQFPSHSVIEKGQTVTLRCDPISGHDNLYWYRRVMGKEIKFLLHFVKESKQDESGMPNNRFLAERTGGTYSTLKVQPAELEDSGVYFCASSQDRRGALHFGNGTRLTVT.

This clonotype showed up just a few times. The rearrangement joins TRBV15 to TRBJ2-4, with D maybe TRBD2 (6 bases). Germline-derived CDR1 and CDR2 are LNHNV and YYDKDF (reference sequence). CDR3 size: 15 residues. Trimming pared 8 bases from V and 0 bases from J, leaving 14 bases between. CDR3 amino acids: CATGLRREAKNIQYF. CDR3 nucleotide sequence: TGTGCCACCGGCCTTAGGAGGGAAGCCAAAAACATTCAGTACTTC.

This clonotype occurred a few times. One junction end does not reproduce the germline sequence, and a read error may be involved. The chain joins TRBV5-5 to TRBJ1-3; D remains ambiguous. Looked up from germline, CDR1 is SGHKS and CDR2 is YYEKEE (reference sequence). The CDR3 has 15 amino acids. The CDR3 region has the DNA TGTGCCAGCAGCCCCCCCATAGGAGCTGGAAACACCACATATTTT. Its protein is CASSPPIGAGNTTYF.

This clonotype was picked up a small number of times. This sequence joins TRBV6-5 and TRBJ2-6, with 7 bases that match TRBD2. The CDR3 contains 17 residues. With 7 bases clipped from V and 4 bases from J, the junction kept 13 bases outside the gene matches. Looked up from germline, CDR1 is MNHEY and CDR2 is SVGAGI. The CDR3 is CASTSRTGRAGANVLTF. For the CDR3, the DNA is TGTGCCAGCACTTCACGTACGGGGAGGGCCGGGGCCAACGTCCTGACTTTC.

A few counts support this clonotype. The rearrangement joins TRBV3-1 to TRBJ2-5; no definite D call. Germline V CDR1 and CDR2: LGHDT, YNNKEL (reference sequence). V was shortened by 4 bases and J by 7 bases, with 13 bases between the two germline ends. The CDR3 totals 13 residues. DNA for the CDR3: TGTGCCAGCAGCCCGACCCTCACCGGGACCCAGTACTTC. It specifies CASSPTLTGTQYF.

The table lists this clonotype with many counts. The genes are TRBV5-6 and TRBJ1-1; tentatively, D is TRBD1 (5 bases). Trimming pared 0 bases from V and 1 base from J, leaving 10 bases between. The germline gives CDR1 SGHDT, CDR2 YYEEEE. This CDR3 region has 15 residues. The CDR3 bases are TGTGCCAGCAGCTTGGCCCGACAGAGGAACACTGAAGCTTTCTTT. This codes for CASSLARQRNTEAFF.

Ten or more counts support this clonotype. The V call is TRBV7-7, the J call TRBJ2-7; 8 bases map to TRBD1. The trim removed 5 bases at V and 3 bases at J, leaving 6 bases unmatched. CDR3 length: 14 residues. Germline CDR1 SSHAT, CDR2 FNYEAQ (reference sequence). CDR3 nucleotide sequence: TGTGCCAGCAGCCCCGGACAGGGTGACTACGAGCAGTACTTC. Encoded protein: CASSPGQGDYEQYF.

The chain joins TRBV20-1 to TRBJ1-5, with D perhaps matching TRBD1 (6 bases). V was pared by 6 bases and J by 4 bases, with 19 bases between. The germline V gene has CDR1 DFQATT and CDR2 SNEGSKA (reference sequence). The CDR3 spans 15 residues. The DNA for the CDR3 is TGCAGTGCGAAGATCAGGGGAGTCGGTAATCAGCCCCAGCATTTT. Its protein product is CSAKIRGVGNQPQHF.

The rearrangement joins TRBV29-1 to TRBJ2-1; 10 bases match TRBD2. Germline V gene data show CDR1 as SQVTM and CDR2 as ANQGSEA. This CDR3 has 17 residues. The ends lost 7 bases at V and 5 bases at J; junction bases unmatched: 17. DNA for the CDR3: TGCAGCGGGAGGACAGGGAGGCTAGCGGGAGCCCACAATGAGCAGTTCTTC. This encodes CSGRTGRLAGAHNEQFF.

This clonotype showed up many times. The chain carries TRBV10-3 and TRBJ2-4, with D unresolved. The CDR3 has 13 amino acids. Germline V gives CDR1 ENHRY, CDR2 SYGVKD. V was shortened by 3 bases and J by 3 bases, with 6 bases between the two germline ends. The CDR3, as DNA: TGTGCCATCAGTGAAGGCTACAAAAACATTCAGTACTTC. Translated: CAISEGYKNIQYF.

For this clonotype: It is likely a read error, because the conserved phenylalanine at the end of the CDR3 is missing. This chain connects TRBV5-1 to TRBJ1-1; weak D call: TRBD1 (6 bases). V dropped 0 bases and J dropped 0 bases, with 27 bases sitting between them. The CDR3 consists of 21 residues. CDR1 and CDR2 from the germline V gene are SGHRS and YFSETQ. The CDR3 here is CASSLASRCLEWDNMNTEAFL. DNA of the CDR3: TGCGCCAGCAGCTTGGCCTCGAGATGCCTCGAGTGGGACAACATGAACACTGAAGCTTTCCTT.

This clonotype was recorded at least ten times. This chain joins TRBV12-3 or TRBV12-4 and TRBJ2-7, with D possibly being TRBD1 or TRBD2 (5 bases each). V was pared by 5 bases and J by 1 base, with 12 bases between. The length of the CDR3 is 14 residues. CDR3 sequence reads: CASSNPRESYEQYF. The CDR3, as DNA: TGTGCCAGCAGTAACCCCAGGGAGTCCTACGAGCAGTACTTC.

This clonotype was recorded many times. Germline and junction disagree at one end, which may indicate a read error. The gene calls are TRBV5-1 and TRBJ2-1; possible D gene TRBD2, 6 bases. Germline V CDR1 and CDR2: SGHRS, YFSETQ. The CDR3 length is 14 residues. The CDR3 nucleotides read TGTGCCAGCAGTTCGGGAGAATCCTACAATGAGCAGTTCTTC. It yields the protein CASSSGESYNEQFF.

This clonotype was seen a few times. The J gene is TRBJ1-2, the V gene TRBV10-3; no firm D call. The germline V gene encodes CDR1 ENHRY and CDR2 SYGVKD. V was clipped by 3 bases and J by 4 bases, with 6 bases between them. This CDR3 comprises 12 residues. DNA for the CDR3: TGTGCCATCAGTGACGACTTCTATGGCTACACCTTC. Its translation: CAISDDFYGYTF.